These 23 T cell receptor beta chains came from one sample sequenced in a study of blood T cells in healthy people across ages. Together with a sample-barcoded 5' primer, a J-beta primer mix was included in a second PCR lasting roughly 6 to 12 cycles. TCRdb ran MiXCR on the 5' RACE reads and lists one entry per CDR3 protein. Here the sample spans about 970,000 distinct CDR3 sequences, 51% being singletons. What was sequenced was blood. These receptors came from a woman aged 55 to 70 in good health.

About this clonotype: This clone may be a read error of a much larger clone one base away. The chain combines TRBV6-5 with TRBJ2-7; D is perhaps TRBD2 (6 bases). Between the trimmed V and J ends, which lost 11 bases and 7 bases, there was a span of 15 bases. Germline loops: CDR1 MNHEY, CDR2 SVGAGI. There are 11 residues in the CDR3. This CDR3 reads CASAQEGEQYF. DNA for the CDR3: TGTGCCTCGGCCCAGGAGGGTGAGCAGTACTTC.

This chain uses TRBV4-3 with TRBJ2-4, with a weak D call TRBD1 (5 bases). Trimming pared 2 bases from V and 3 bases from J, leaving 14 bases between. Germline loops: CDR1 LGHNA, CDR2 YSLEER. The CDR3 is 16 amino acids. The chain's CDR3 is CASSQKSTVFKNIQYF. The CDR3 region has the DNA TGCGCCAGCAGCCAAAAATCGACAGTATTCAAAAACATTCAGTACTTC.

The chain employs TRBV4-1 and TRBJ2-4; TRBD1 is a possible D gene (5 bases). The tail of the sequence fits TRBJ2-7 better, so the J call may be wrong. This CDR3 region has 15 residues. The germline V gene has CDR1 MGHRA and CDR2 YSYEKL. The CDR3 bases are TGCGCCAGCAGCCAAGATAGTGCAGGGTCCTACGAGCAGTACTTC. Translation gives CASSQDSAGSYEQYF.

V usage is TRBV27 and J usage is TRBJ2-4; 10 nucleotides agree with TRBD2. The DNA matches TRBJ2-7 better at its end, which makes the J call doubtful. Germline assignment: CDR1 MNHEY and CDR2 SMNVEV (reference sequence). This CDR3 has 17 residues. CDR3 coding DNA: TGTGCCAGCAGTTTGAAGAGCGGGAGGGCCAAAGCCTCCGAGCAGTACTTC. This translates into CASSLKSGRAKASEQYF.

The chain recombines TRBV18 with TRBJ2-5; D unclear. V dropped 6 bases and J dropped 11 bases, with 22 bases sitting between them. Germline CDR1 KGHSH, CDR2 LQKENI. The CDR3 consists of 14 residues. In nucleotides, the CDR3 is TGTGCCAGCTCGCCTGACATATTCGATAATGAGCAGTACTTC. Translated: CASSPDIFDNEQYF.

The chain employs TRBV7-3 and TRBJ2-1; D not resolved. Germline CDR1 reads SGHTA; CDR2 reads FQGTGA. The V and J ends lost 1 base and 4 bases respectively, with 17 bases between them. The CDR3 extends over 17 amino acids. The CDR3 reads CASSLIARGRSYNEQFF. CDR3 bases: TGTGCCAGCAGCTTAATTGCACGTGGCAGGAGTTACAATGAGCAGTTCTTC.

This clonotype is a singleton in its sample. This chain uses TRBV5-6 with TRBJ1-1; no firm D call. The V and J ends lost 6 bases and 1 base respectively, with 13 bases between them. From germline, CDR1 is SGHDT and CDR2 YYEEEE. The CDR3 is 14 amino acids. The CDR3 bases are TGTGCCAGCACCCTGGGCCTCCAGAACACTGAAGCTTTCTTT. Translating gives CASTLGLQNTEAFF.

The chain combines TRBV10-3 with TRBJ2-7, with 8 bases fitting TRBD1. Germline V gene lookup returns CDR1 ENHRY and CDR2 SYGVKD. With 5 bases clipped from V and 4 bases from J, the junction kept 7 bases outside the gene matches. CDR3 size: 14 residues. This CDR3 is CAISLGQGAYEQYF. CDR3 nucleotide sequence: TGTGCCATCAGTTTAGGGCAGGGGGCTTACGAGCAGTACTTC.

This clonotype showed up just a few times. J is TRBJ2-7 and V is TRBV2; D tentatively fits TRBD1 or TRBD2 (5 bases each). The CDR3 loop spans 14 amino acids. V lost 8 bases to trimming and J lost 3 bases, with 17 bases between them. CDR1 and CDR2 (germline): SNHLY, FYNNEI. CDR3 amino acids: CASWRGAEVYEQYF. The CDR3, as DNA: TGTGCCAGCTGGCGTGGGGCGGAGGTCTACGAGCAGTACTTC.

The chain is built from TRBV27 and TRBJ2-1, with TRBD2 matching 8 bases. Trimming took 5 bases from V and 5 from J; bases not matched to a gene: 11. This CDR3 is 16 amino acids long. CDR1 is MNHEY and CDR2 is SMNVEV in the germline V gene (reference sequence). The CDR3 sequence: CASSTPTSGGHNEQFF. The CDR3 nucleotides read TGTGCCAGCAGTACCCCGACAAGCGGGGGACACAATGAGCAGTTCTTC.

This chain's CDR3 is CASSPRASGYRDTQYF. CDR3 coding DNA: TGTGCCAGCTCACCTCGGGCGTCAGGGTACAGAGATACGCAGTATTTT. The chain joins TRBV18 to TRBJ2-3; possibly TRBD1 for D (5 bases). CDR1 is KGHSH and CDR2 is LQKENI in the germline V gene. V shed 3 bases and J shed 5 bases, with 18 bases lying between them. The CDR3 sequence is 16 residues long.

The rearrangement uses TRBV4-3 and TRBJ2-5; the D gene is possibly TRBD2 (6 bases). Per the germline V gene, CDR1 is LGHNA and CDR2 is YSLEER. Trimming removed 4 bases at V and 2 bases at J, with 14 bases between. The CDR3 length is 15 residues. CDR3 residues: CASSRSAGRQETQYF. The CDR3 region has the DNA TGCGCCAGCAGCCGGTCGGCGGGACGGCAAGAGACCCAGTACTTC.

The genes are TRBV19 and TRBJ2-7; D ambiguous. Trimming took off 4 bases at V and 1 base at J, with 14 bases between the two ends. CDR3 length equals 15 residues. CDR1 and CDR2 from the germline V gene are LNHDA and SQIVND (reference sequence). The CDR3 DNA is TGTGCCAGTAGTAATCCCGGCAAAGGGTCCTACGAGCAGTACTTC. Its protein product is CASSNPGKGSYEQYF.

The chain has TRBV2 and TRBJ1-2; D uncertain. CDR3 size: 15 residues. The ends were cut back, 6 bases at V and 0 bases at J, with 14 bases in the middle. Germline loops: CDR1 SNHLY, CDR2 FYNNEI. The DNA of the CDR3 is TGTGCCAGCAGGTCCCCAGGAGAACCTAACTATGGCTACACCTTC. The encoded protein is CASRSPGEPNYGYTF.

The rearrangement uses TRBV20-1 and TRBJ2-3; 12 bases map to TRBD2. Germline-derived CDR1 and CDR2 are DFQATT and SNEGSKA (reference sequence). Losses at the gene ends were 5 bases for V and 3 bases for J; bases not matched to a gene: 9. The CDR3 is made up of 16 amino acids. CDR3 residues: CSARNSGTSGTDTQYF. CDR3 nucleotides: TGCAGTGCTCGCAACTCAGGGACTAGCGGGACAGATACGCAGTATTTT.

Concerning this clonotype: At one of its ends the junction is not consistent with the germline gene, which may arise from a read error. The V call is TRBV9, the J call TRBJ1-4; no firm D call. The CDR3 is 16 residues long. CDR1 SGDLS and CDR2 YYNGEE come from the germline V gene. DNA of the CDR3: TGTGCCGGCAGCTCAAACGTAGGGTTGACTAATGAAAAACTGTTATTT. The encoded protein is CAGSSNVGLTNEKLLF.

The rearrangement joins TRBV24-1 to TRBJ2-1; TRBD1 matches at 10 bases. This CDR3 is 16 amino acids long. V lost 4 bases to trimming and J lost 8 bases; unmatched junction nucleotides: 10. The germline gives CDR1 KGHDR, CDR2 SFDVKD. The CDR3 sequence is CATSDTGTGVMDEQFF. In DNA form, the CDR3 reads TGTGCCACCAGTGACACCGGGACAGGGGTGATGGATGAGCAGTTCTTC.

For this clonotype: The CDR3 ends on some other residue instead of the conserved phenylalanine or tryptophan, so this is likely a read error. This rearrangement joins TRBV2 to TRBJ2-4, with 13 bases that match TRBD2. The CDR3 is made up of 14 amino acids. J gave up 6 bases and V 8 bases, and 4 bases lay outside the gene matches. CDR1 is SNHLY, CDR2 FYNNEI, per germline. The CDR3 spells CASGTSGTVNIQYY. The CDR3 DNA reads TGTGCCAGCGGGACTAGCGGGACCGTAAACATTCAGTACTAC.

This clonotype was picked up many times. The chain employs TRBV18 and TRBJ2-7, with 13 nucleotides matching TRBD2. This CDR3 is built from 15 residues. The V gene's germline CDR1 is KGHSH and CDR2 LQKENI. V dropped 4 bases and J dropped 5; count of bases not matched to a gene: 5. The CDR3 loop reads CASSLNGLAGDEQYF. The CDR3 DNA reads TGTGCCAGCTCACTCAACGGACTAGCGGGAGACGAGCAGTACTTC.

The sample holds a few counts of this clonotype. The genes are TRBV6-1 and TRBJ2-7, with a tentative D call TRBD2 (6 bases). The germline V gene encodes CDR1 MNHNS and CDR2 SASEGT. Deletions cut 10 bases from V and 0 bases from J, with 19 bases between. This CDR3 is built from 15 residues. CDR3 bases: TGTGCCACGGTCTGGGAGGCGGGAAGCTCCTACGAGCAGTACTTC. As protein: CATVWEAGSSYEQYF.

The chain joins TRBV7-9 to TRBJ2-1, with 9 positions matching TRBD2. This CDR3 has 16 residues. The germline CDR1 and CDR2 sequences are SEHNR and FQNEAQ (reference sequence). The junction had 7 bases not matched to a gene; V was cut back by 1 base and J by 6 bases. Here the CDR3 DNA reads TGTGCCAGCAGCTTAGTAACTAGCGGGCTTCCCAATGAGCAGTTCTTC. Translation gives CASSLVTSGLPNEQFF.

Worth noting for this clonotype: Given the absence of the conserved phenylalanine or tryptophan at the CDR3 end, a read error is likely. The chain links TRBV14 to TRBJ2-3; TRBD2 might be the D (6 bases). V was trimmed by 0 bases and J by 3 bases, leaving 13 bases between them. CDR3 length: 16 amino acids. Per the germline V gene, CDR1 is SGHDN and CDR2 is FVKESK. The CDR3 loop reads CASSQDLVAGTDTQYS. CDR3 nucleotides: TGTGCCAGCAGCCAAGATCTTGTCGCGGGAACAGATACGCAGTATTCT.

The rearrangement uses TRBV4-1 and TRBJ2-3, with unresolved D. This CDR3 region has 15 residues. Germline-derived CDR1 and CDR2 are MGHRA and YSYEKL. V lost 3 bases and J 5 bases, leaving 15 bases between the germline ends. The chain's CDR3 is CASSQILLRGDTQYF. For the CDR3, the DNA is TGCGCCAGCAGCCAGATCCTACTTCGCGGAGATACGCAGTATTTT.